This T cell receptor (beta chain) was captured in a study of OX40 agonist ivuxolimab in advanced cancers. Some clones are missing from TCRdb's copy, which holds only in-frame ones; the method was immunoSEQ multiplex PCR. The sample includes about 70,000 clones, around 80% of them seen just once. V dropped 4 bases and J dropped 5; count of bases not matched to a gene: 13. Germline V CDR1 and CDR2: SGHDN, FVKESK. The CDR3 extends over 16 amino acids. The chain combines TRBV14 with TRBJ2-5; the match to TRBD1 covers 7 bases. The sequencing here drew on CD4+ or CD8+ T cells sorted from blood, taken in a trial of the OX40 agonist ivuxolimab. This receptor was identified in an adult with an advanced solid tumor such as melanoma, head and neck, liver or kidney cancer. CDR3 residues: CASSPGRDSKRETQYF. Written as DNA, the CDR3 is TGTGCCAGCAGCCCCGGCCGGGACAGTAAGCGGGAGACCCAGTACTTC.